Given below is one T cell receptor beta chain in context. The data are from a study of control samples from healthy donors and cancer patients. The CDR3 has 17 residues. The germline V gene encodes CDR1 SGHRS and CDR2 YFSETQ. V was shortened by 4 bases and J by 0 bases, with 14 bases between the two germline ends. Libraries were prepared by immunoSEQ multiplex PCR; TCRdb keeps only in-frame clonotypes and omits some of them. This table has approximately 90,000 clones, around nine tenths appearing once. The chain has TRBV5-1 and TRBJ2-6, with D maybe TRBD2 (6 bases). What was sequenced was blood. The source is a young man in good health. In DNA, the CDR3 is TGCGCCAGCAGCACCGGGACTTTCGTCTCTGGGGCCAACGTCCTGACTTTC. Amino acid sequence: CASSTGTFVSGANVLTF.